A single sample gave rise to the 11 T cell receptor beta chains below, sequenced in a study of T-cell reconstitution after alpha-beta-depleted transplantation in children. Using unique molecular identifiers, the investigators prepared the TCRbeta library. MiXCR was run by TCRdb on the PCR reads, yielding one entry per CDR3 protein. This sample carries about 410,000 distinct CDR3 sequences, 20% of them seen once, and the ten largest clones take approximately 3.9%. The input for sequencing was PBMCs from the stem cell graft donor, taken from the stem cell graft. Receptors originate from a human donor who donated a stem cell graft to a child with acute myeloid leukemia.

A few counts support this clonotype. The V gene is TRBV7-8, the J gene TRBJ2-7; D not resolved. There are 13 residues in the CDR3. The V end was cut by 3 bases, the J end by 3 bases, with 9 bases between. Germline V gives CDR1 SGHVS, CDR2 FQNEAQ. CDR3: CASSFSVRYEQYF. The CDR3 region has the DNA TGTGCCAGCAGCTTTTCTGTGCGCTACGAGCAGTACTTC. Full variable domain (outside the CDR3, taken from reference TRBV7-8 and TRBJ2-7): GAGVSQSPRYKVAKRGQDVALRCDPISGHVSLFWYQQALGQGPEFLTYFQNEAQLDKSGLPSDRFFAERPEGSVSTLKIQRTQQEDSAVYLCASSFSVRYEQYFGPGTRLTVT.

The chain joins TRBV20-1 to TRBJ2-3; no clear D. CDR3 size: 13 residues. Germline-derived CDR1 and CDR2 are DFQATT and SNEGSKA (reference sequence). V was cut by 2 bases and J by 4 bases, with 10 bases left in between. The CDR3 sequence is CSARSGGADTQYF. The CDR3, as DNA: TGCAGTGCTAGATCAGGTGGGGCAGATACGCAGTATTTT.

V gene TRBV12-3 or TRBV12-4 combines with J gene TRBJ2-5; D is perhaps TRBD1 (6 bases). V lost 10 bases, J lost 2 bases, and 11 bases lay in between. The CDR3 covers 12 residues. The CDR3 DNA reads TGTGCCACGGGACAAACACAAGAGACCCAGTACTTC. It is translated as CATGQTQETQYF.

This chain uses TRBV20-1 with TRBJ1-6, with 9 bases lining up with TRBD1. This CDR3 spans 17 amino acids. Germline loops: CDR1 DFQATT, CDR2 SNEGSKA (reference sequence). With 0 bases clipped from V and 2 bases from J, the junction kept 5 bases outside the gene matches. DNA of the CDR3: TGCAGTGCTAGAGATAGGCGACAGGGGGCCTATAATTCACCCCTCCACTTT. It is translated as CSARDRRQGAYNSPLHF.

This clonotype was detected a few times. This rearrangement joins TRBV10-3 to TRBJ1-3, with a possible D match to TRBD1 (5 bases). The CDR3 extends over 15 amino acids. Germline CDR1 is ENHRY and CDR2 is SYGVKD. V shed 3 bases and J shed 0 bases, with 9 bases lying between them. The CDR3 DNA follows: TGTGCCATCAGTGATGAGGGGCCCTCTGGAAACACCATATATTTT. This codes for CAISDEGPSGNTIYF.

V usage is TRBV29-1 and J usage is TRBJ2-3, with D unresolved. CDR1 is SQVTM, CDR2 ANQGSEA, per germline. Trimming removed 2 bases at V and 1 base at J, with 10 bases between. This CDR3 has 14 residues. CDR3 sequence reads: CSVEFLDGTDTQYF. DNA of the CDR3: TGCAGCGTTGAATTTCTCGATGGCACAGATACGCAGTATTTT.

The chain combines TRBV28 with TRBJ2-5; no definite D call. Germline CDR1 and CDR2: MDHEN and SYDVKM. This CDR3 spans 15 amino acids. V lost 6 bases to trimming and J lost 2 bases, with 16 bases between them. The CDR3 region is CASRPPRVAQETQYF. CDR3 coding DNA: TGTGCCAGCAGACCCCCCCGGGTAGCACAAGAGACCCAGTACTTC.

This clonotype has at least ten counts. The V call is TRBV12-3 or TRBV12-4, the J call TRBJ2-7; 10 nucleotides line up with TRBD1. After removal of 7 bases from V and 2 bases from J, the junction contained 5 bases not matched to a gene. The CDR3 covers 14 residues. The CDR3 is CASNYGTGAYEQYF. The CDR3 region has the DNA TGTGCCAGCAACTACGGGACAGGGGCCTACGAGCAGTACTTC.

This clonotype has ten or more counts. V is TRBV20-1 and J is TRBJ1-4; 8 bases are a match to TRBD1. The V gene's germline CDR1 is DFQATT and CDR2 SNEGSKA (reference sequence). CDR3 size: 13 residues. V was pared by 3 bases and J by 7 bases, with 4 bases of the junction left unmatched. The CDR3 loop reads CSARRGQGEKLFF. The CDR3 DNA reads TGCAGTGCTAGGCGCGGACAGGGTGAAAAACTGTTTTTT.

The chain couples TRBV5-1 to TRBJ2-7; D not resolved. Germline V CDR1 and CDR2: SGHRS, YFSETQ. The CDR3 length is 11 residues. Trimming removed 2 bases at V and 8 bases at J, with 8 bases between. CDR3 residues: CASSFEGQQYF. The CDR3 coding sequence is TGCGCCAGCAGCTTTGAAGGTCAGCAGTACTTC.

This clonotype was counted between two and nine times. The rearrangement joins TRBV9 to TRBJ2-3; either TRBD1 or TRBD2 may supply D (5 bases each). Trimming removed 4 bases from V and 0 bases from J, with 12 bases in between. The CDR3 is 15 residues long. Per the germline V gene, CDR1 is SGDLS and CDR2 is YYNGEE. The CDR3 DNA sequence: TGTGCCAGCAGCCTCCCGGGGCAGAGCACAGATACGCAGTATTTT. Its translation is CASSLPGQSTDTQYF.